Each of the 30 T cell receptor beta chains below was sequenced from the same sample in a study of cytomegalovirus exposure and HLA in healthy donors. The PCR employed 60 Vbeta primers together with 13 Jbeta primers. Using immunoSEQ multiplex PCR, the repertoire was profiled, and TCRdb retains in-frame clones only, with some absent. The profile covers more than 100,000 clones, with about two thirds appearing a single time and 4.2% taken by the ten largest. The sample was PBMCs. These receptors were collected from a man aged 45-65 years in good health and CMV-seropositive.

The gene calls are TRBV21-1 and TRBJ1-5; the D call TRBD1 from the table was never checked on the DNA. TRBV21-1 is deemed a pseudogene. The CDR3 is 14 amino acids. CDR3 bases: TGTGCCAGCAGCAAGGACAGGGGGCACCAGCCCCAGCATTTT. Its protein is CASSKDRGHQPQHF.

This clone was found a few times. The V call is TRBV9, the J call TRBJ2-5; TRBD2 matches 7 bases. CDR1 and CDR2 (germline): SGDLS, YYNGEE. V trimming: 1 base; J trimming: 5 bases; junction bases outside the gene matches: 2. The CDR3 length is 13 residues. CDR3 coding DNA: TGTGCCAGCAGCGTACGGGGAGGGGAGACCCAGTACTTC. Its translation: CASSVRGGETQYF.

This clone appeared a few times. The gene calls are TRBV7-9 and TRBJ1-1; D not resolved. The CDR3 has 14 amino acids. Germline lookup yields CDR1 SEHNR and CDR2 FQNEAQ (reference sequence). Trimming took off 2 bases at V and 1 base at J, with 8 bases between the two ends. The CDR3 coding sequence is TGTGCCAGCAGCTTACGCTCGAGGAACACTGAAGCTTTCTTT. This sequence encodes CASSLRSRNTEAFF.

V usage is TRBV5-4 and J usage is TRBJ2-7, with 8 bases that match TRBD1. This CDR3 is built from 18 residues. Germline V gene data show CDR1 as SGHNT and CDR2 as YYREEE (reference sequence). J was trimmed by 2 bases and V by 0 bases; bases with no gene match: 13. The CDR3 protein is CASSLGSASGTGPYEQYF. In DNA, the CDR3 is TGTGCCAGCAGCTTGGGATCGGCGTCCGGGACAGGCCCCTACGAGCAGTACTTC.

The chain links TRBV11-2 to TRBJ2-3, with 14 bases aligning to TRBD2. The CDR3 has 16 amino acids. The V gene's germline CDR1 is SGHAT and CDR2 FQNNGV. With V trimmed by 5 bases and J by 3 bases, 4 bases remained unmatched. CDR3 residues: CASSRLAGGPTDTQYF. The CDR3 nucleotides are TGTGCCAGCAGCCGACTAGCGGGAGGGCCAACAGATACGCAGTATTTT.

The rearrangement joins TRBV6-1 to TRBJ1-5; possibly TRBD1 for D (6 bases). The V end was cut by 5 bases, the J end by 0 bases, with 11 bases between. Looked up from germline, CDR1 is MNHNS and CDR2 is SASEGT. The CDR3 runs to 15 residues. Here the CDR3 reads CASSLYRVSNQPQHF. The CDR3 bases are TGTGCCAGCAGTCTTTACAGGGTTAGCAATCAGCCCCAGCATTTT.

This sequence joins TRBV5-8 and TRBJ2-5; a weak D match, TRBD1 (5 bases). Per the germline V gene, CDR1 is SGHTS and CDR2 is YDEGEE. Trimming took off 5 bases at V and 5 bases at J, with 10 bases between the two ends. CDR3 size: 12 residues. CDR3 amino acids: CASRPSGETQYF. In DNA form, the CDR3 reads TGTGCCAGCAGGCCTTCAGGGGAGACCCAGTACTTC. The variable domain in full, with the rest retrieved from reference TRBV5-8 and TRBJ2-5, is EAGVTQSPTHLIKTRGQQATLRCSPISGHTSVYWYQQALGLGLQFLLWYDEGEERNRGNFPPRFSGRQFPNYSSELNVNALELEDSALYLCASRPSGETQYFGPGTRLLVL.

The sample holds a few counts of this clone. In nucleotides, the CDR3 is TGTGCCAGTAGGAGCTCCTATAATTCACCCCTCCACTTT. Its translation is CASRSSYNSPLHF. J is TRBJ1-6 and V is TRBV19; D call uncertain. V lost 6 bases, J lost 0 bases, and 3 bases lay in between. The CDR3 totals 13 residues. Per the germline V gene, CDR1 is LNHDA and CDR2 is SQIVND (reference sequence).

This chain uses TRBV9 with TRBJ2-5; the D gene is possibly TRBD2 (7 bases). This CDR3 comprises 16 residues. V gave up 4 bases and J gave up 5 bases, with 21 bases separating them. Germline-derived CDR1 and CDR2 are SGDLS and YYNGEE. CDR3 region: CASSQSGEGGRETQYF. In DNA, the CDR3 is TGTGCCAGCAGCCAAAGCGGGGAGGGGGGACGGGAGACCCAGTACTTC.

The sample holds a few counts of this clone. The rearrangement joins TRBV7-2 to TRBJ1-2, with 9 bases aligning to TRBD1. This CDR3 is 13 amino acids long. The J segment lost 10 bases and the V segment lost 4 bases, leaving 7 bases of the junction unmatched. Germline assignment: CDR1 SGHTA and CDR2 FQGNSA. CDR3 region: CASSSGQGQDYTF. The DNA for the CDR3 is TGTGCCAGCAGCTCCGGACAGGGGCAGGACTACACCTTC.

Points on this clone: Other DNA variants within this sample encode the same CDR3. V and J are TRBV7-8 and TRBJ1-1; a possible D gene is TRBD1 (6 bases). V lost 5 bases and J lost 1, with 14 bases in between. The germline V gene encodes CDR1 SGHVS and CDR2 FQNEAQ. The CDR3 totals 15 residues. This CDR3 reads CASSLRGGGNTEAFF. CDR3 coding DNA: TGTGCCAGCAGCCTCAGGGGAGGGGGGAACACTGAAGCTTTCTTT.

On this clone itself: The junction and the germline gene differ at one end; a read error may be behind it. The same CDR3 also results from other DNA sequences found in this sample. The V call is TRBV5-1, the J call TRBJ1-1; D is unclear. This CDR3 spans 14 amino acids. CDR1 and CDR2 from the germline V gene are SGHRS and YFSETQ. CDR3 DNA sequence: TGCGCCAGCAGCTTGGGGGAGTTAGGCACTGAAGCCTTCTTT. Residues: CASSLGELGTEAFF.

The V gene is TRBV2, the J gene TRBJ1-1; TRBD1 matches at 8 bases. Losses at the gene ends were 6 bases for V and 5 bases for J; bases not matched to a gene: 8. The V gene's germline CDR1 is SNHLY and CDR2 FYNNEI. This CDR3 region has 14 residues. The CDR3 nucleotides are TGTGCCAGCAGCCGACAGGGGAAAGGAACTGAAGCTTTCTTT. Amino acid sequence: CASSRQGKGTEAFF.

V usage is TRBV5-6 and J usage is TRBJ2-7; 10 bases agree with TRBD2. The CDR3 contains 16 residues. Germline V gene sequence: CDR1 SGHDT, CDR2 YYEEEE. The junction had 11 bases not matched to a gene; V was cut back by 5 bases and J by 3 bases. The CDR3 DNA reads TGTGCCAGCAGTGGGGGGGGGCTAGCGGGAGTCTACGAGCAGTACTTC. Encoded protein: CASSGGGLAGVYEQYF.

The chain couples TRBV5-1 to TRBJ2-3; weak D call: TRBD2 (6 bases). CDR1 is SGHRS and CDR2 is YFSETQ in the germline V gene. The CDR3 length is 16 residues. Trimming took 0 bases from V and 1 from J, leaving 12 bases between them. Here the CDR3 DNA reads TGCGCCAGCAGCTTGGCCGGGGGACTTGGCACAGATACGCAGTATTTT. Translation: CASSLAGGLGTDTQYF. The full variable domain, completed using reference TRBV5-1 and TRBJ2-3, is KAGVTQTPRYLIKTRGQQVTLSCSPISGHRSVSWYQQTPGQGLQFLFEYFSETQRNKGNFPGRFSGRQFSNSRSEMNVSTLELGDSALYLCASSLAGGLGTDTQYFGPGTRLTVL.

This sequence joins TRBV28 and TRBJ1-1, with D perhaps TRBD1 (6 bases). Per germline, CDR1 MDHEN and CDR2 SYDVKM. Trimming cost V 1 base and J 0 bases, with 15 bases left between them. CDR3 length equals 17 residues. CDR3: CASSLLGQGSMNTEAFF. Written as DNA, the CDR3 is TGTGCCAGCAGTTTATTAGGGCAGGGGTCTATGAACACTGAAGCTTTCTTT. Full variable domain (remainder filled in from reference TRBV28 and TRBJ1-1): DVKVTQSSRYLVKRTGEKVFLECVQDMDHENMFWYRQDPGLGLRLIYFSYDVKMKEKGDIPEGYSVSREKKERFSLILESASTNQTSMYLCASSLLGQGSMNTEAFFGQGTRLTVV.

This clone was seen more than once but under ten times. This chain uses TRBV2 with TRBJ1-4; D call uncertain. V lost 0 bases to trimming and J lost 7 bases, with 12 bases between them. The CDR3 runs to 15 residues. Germline CDR1 is SNHLY and CDR2 is FYNNEI. Here the CDR3 reads CASSEAVRVTEKLFF. The CDR3 bases are TGTGCCAGCAGTGAAGCGGTACGGGTTACTGAAAAACTGTTTTTT.

A few counts support this clone. The chain links TRBV28 to TRBJ1-5; TRBD1 matches at 9 bases. The CDR3 totals 17 residues. Germline V lookup: CDR1 MDHEN, CDR2 SYDVKM. Trimming took 3 bases from V and 7 from J; bases not matched to a gene: 13. The CDR3 region has the DNA TGTGCCAGCAGTTTCCGGGATGCCACAGGGGGCCGGCAGCCCCAGCATTTT. It is translated as CASSFRDATGGRQPQHF.

This clone was seen only a few times. CDR3 residues: CAISELASGGLNTGELFF. CDR3 DNA sequence: TGTGCCATCAGTGAATTGGCTAGCGGGGGACTGAACACCGGGGAGCTGTTTTTT. This chain joins TRBV10-3 and TRBJ2-2; 10 bases line up with TRBD2. This CDR3 contains 18 residues. The V gene's germline CDR1 is ENHRY and CDR2 SYGVKD. The J segment lost 1 base and the V segment lost 3 bases, leaving 8 bases of the junction unmatched.

The chain employs TRBV19 and TRBJ2-5; 9 bases map to TRBD2. V shed 3 bases, J shed 5 bases, and the junction held 7 bases outside the gene matches. This CDR3 is 15 amino acids long. Per germline, CDR1 LNHDA and CDR2 SQIVND (reference sequence). The CDR3 DNA reads TGTGCCAGTAGTATGGGTAGCGGGGGCTTGGAGACCCAGTACTTC. Translation gives CASSMGSGGLETQYF.

The chain is built from TRBV11-2 and TRBJ2-5, with 9 bases matching TRBD1. The end of the DNA fits TRBJ2-7 better, so the J call may be wrong. Germline assignment: CDR1 SGHAT and CDR2 FQNNGV. CDR3 length: 14 residues. The CDR3 region has the DNA TGTGCCAGCAGCTGGACAGGGGCCACCTACGAGCAGTACTTC. Protein sequence: CASSWTGATYEQYF.

This rearrangement joins TRBV4-1 to TRBJ1-1; 8 bases match TRBD1. Germline CDR1 is MGHRA and CDR2 is YSYEKL. V gave up 4 bases and J gave up 2 bases; unmatched junction bases: 12. This CDR3 is built from 17 residues. The CDR3 DNA is TGCGCCAGCAGCCCGGATACAGGGGGAGCGAGAAACACTGAAGCTTTCTTT. It is translated as CASSPDTGGARNTEAFF.

The sample holds a few counts of this clone. CDR3 DNA: TGTGCCAGCAGCTTGGGATCTATCCGCACTGAAGCTTTCTTT. This codes for CASSLGSIRTEAFF. The V gene is TRBV5-6, the J gene TRBJ1-1; D is unresolved. CDR1 SGHDT and CDR2 YYEEEE come from the germline V gene. This CDR3 has 14 amino acids. Trimming removed 0 bases from V and 4 bases from J, with 10 bases in between.

The sample holds a few counts of this clone. The junction and the germline gene differ at one end; a read error may be behind it. The chain employs TRBV7-9 and TRBJ2-3; D is tentatively TRBD1 or TRBD2 (5 bases each). Germline CDR1 reads SEHNR; CDR2 reads FQNEAQ (reference sequence). The CDR3 length is 16 residues. CDR3 sequence: CSSSLGERRARGTQYF. Here the CDR3 DNA reads TGTTCCAGCAGCTTAGGGGAGCGAAGAGCGAGAGGTACGCAGTATTTT.

The rearrangement uses TRBV27 and TRBJ1-1; a weak D match, TRBD1 (6 bases). Germline CDR1 is MNHEY and CDR2 is SMNVEV (reference sequence). This CDR3 contains 15 residues. V lost 1 base and J lost 2, with 11 bases in between. CDR3 nucleotides: TGTGCCAGCAGTTTATGGAGCAGGGGAAACACTGAAGCTTTCTTT. Its translation is CASSLWSRGNTEAFF.

V gene TRBV10-3 combines with J gene TRBJ2-1, with 15 bases aligning to TRBD2. The V gene's germline CDR1 is ENHRY and CDR2 SYGVKD. This CDR3 is 14 amino acids long. The junction had 7 bases not matched to a gene; V was cut back by 9 bases and J by 10 bases. Written as DNA, the CDR3 is TGTGCCATGGGATCCGGGACTAGCGGGGGGGAGCAGTTCTTC. Its translation is CAMGSGTSGGEQFF.

The V and J genes are TRBV29-1 and TRBJ1-3; TRBD1 might be the D (5 bases). The CDR3 covers 15 residues. Between the trimmed V and J ends, which lost 7 bases and 0 bases, there was a span of 16 bases. CDR1 SQVTM and CDR2 ANQGSEA come from the germline V gene. The CDR3 sequence: CSGSVGGNSGNTIYF. CDR3 nucleotides: TGCAGCGGGTCCGTGGGGGGGAACTCTGGAAACACCATATATTTT. The entire variable domain, with the rest obtained from reference TRBV29-1 and TRBJ1-3, is as follows: SAVISQKPSRDICQRGTSLTIQCQVDSQVTMMFWYRQQPGQSLTLIATANQGSEATYESGFVIDKFPISRPNLTFSTLTVSNMSPEDSSIYLCSGSVGGNSGNTIYFGEGSWLTVV.

The chain recombines TRBV9 with TRBJ2-7; 9 bases match TRBD1. The CDR3 sequence is 18 residues long. Germline trimming cut 3 bases from V and 2 bases from J; bases unmatched to any gene: 15. Germline CDR1 and CDR2: SGDLS and YYNGEE. CDR3 sequence reads: CASSARPGTGIAAYEQYF. The CDR3 DNA follows: TGTGCCAGCAGCGCCCGTCCCGGGACAGGGATCGCGGCCTACGAGCAGTACTTC.

The J gene is TRBJ1-6, the V gene TRBV4-1; the D is unclear. With 0 bases removed from V and 13 bases from J, the gap between germline ends came to 10 bases. The CDR3 length is 13 residues. Germline V gene sequence: CDR1 MGHRA, CDR2 YSYEKL. In nucleotides, the CDR3 is TGCGCCAGCAGCCAAGATTCGAGGTTGCCCCTCCACTTT. Translated, it gives CASSQDSRLPLHF.

J is TRBJ1-2 and V is TRBV27, with D maybe TRBD1 (5 bases). Germline V CDR1 and CDR2: MNHEY, SMNVEV (reference sequence). The CDR3 loop spans 15 amino acids. V was cut by 3 bases and J by 2 bases, with 13 bases left in between. The CDR3 region has the DNA TGTGCCAGCAGTTTTGTGGGGGGACCGAACTATGGCTACACCTTC. This translates into CASSFVGGPNYGYTF.